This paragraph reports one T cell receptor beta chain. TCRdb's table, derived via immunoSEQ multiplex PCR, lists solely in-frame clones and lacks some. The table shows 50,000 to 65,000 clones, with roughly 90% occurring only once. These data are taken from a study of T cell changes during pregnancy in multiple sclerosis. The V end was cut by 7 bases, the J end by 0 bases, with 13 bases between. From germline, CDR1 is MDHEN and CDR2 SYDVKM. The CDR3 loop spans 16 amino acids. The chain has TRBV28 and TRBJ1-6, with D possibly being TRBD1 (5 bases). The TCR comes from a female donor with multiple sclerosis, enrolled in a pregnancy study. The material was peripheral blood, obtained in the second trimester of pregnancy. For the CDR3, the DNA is TGTGCCAGCACCACGGCGGGGCGCTCCTATAATTCACCCCTCCACTTT. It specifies CASTTAGRSYNSPLHF.